This TCR beta chain was captured by sequencing in a study of cytomegalovirus exposure and HLA in healthy donors. Findings and caveats of the study: Associated with cytomegalovirus, according to the listing, were 150 to 200 TCR beta chains. According to an earlier analysis, most TCR beta V segments yielded productive rearrangements about 87% or about 30% of the time. It was reported in a later analysis that an Asian-associated ancestry cluster showed fewer N-insertions than the roughly 670-donor mean.

Healthy bone marrow donors made up the cohort. In this sample, this clone turned up a few times. Antigen: not known. This CDR3 region has 14 residues. PCR involved 60 Vbeta and 13 Jbeta primers. Clones were read by immunoSEQ multiplex PCR, and TCRdb kept only the in-frame ones, dropping some. Of fewer than 200,000 clones listed, about 76% are singletons. This TCR derives from a woman between 18 and 29 years old in good health and CMV-seropositive. The sequenced sample consisted of PBMCs. The rearrangement links TRBV12-2 to TRBJ2-7; the DNA was not used to check the table's D call, TRBD2. TRBV12-2 counts as a pseudogene. Here the CDR3 reads CASRLDWSGYEQYF. CDR3 DNA sequence: TGTGCAAGTCGCTTAGATTGGAGTGGCTACGAGCAGTACTTC.